This TCR beta chain was retrieved from a study of regulatory T cells in long-lasting Graves disease. General study points: Persistent Graves' patients showed less TCR diversity than newly diagnosed ones.

Arm-PCR of CDR3 regions and iRepertoire HTBI primers were the basis on which TCR beta libraries were built. One entry per CDR3 protein results from TCRdb running MiXCR on the multiplex PCR reads. The table records some 470,000 distinct CDR3 sequences, around a fifth of them present only once. This clonotype was seen many times. The antigen is not known. Time point in this sample: persistent/refractory GD, antithyroid drugs over 5 years with positive TRAb. RNA extracted from PBMCs served as the sequencing template. Germline CDR1 and CDR2: SGHTA and FQGNSA. The CDR3 covers 13 residues. V was cut by 5 bases and J by 1 base, with 9 bases left in between.

The J gene is TRBJ2-7, the V gene TRBV7-2, with D possibly being TRBD1 (6 bases). The clonotype was recovered from a female donor with Graves disease. Sequences were derived from peripheral blood mononuclear cells (PBMCs), sampled when the disease was refractory, from a patient treated with antithyroid drugs. The CDR3 bases are TGTGCCAGCAGCGAGACAGGTTCCTACGAGCAGTACTTC. This translates into CASSETGSYEQYF.